Below, one T cell receptor beta chain is given with its context. In its sample, this clone was seen once. Its antigen is unknown. Per-base qualities were not stored, and no clone one base away is much larger. This specimen comes from a study of blood T cell repertoires in COVID-19 (dated by TCRdb to 2020 to 2021). Study-level background: The collaborator samples originated in the United States, Italy and Spain and spanned the acute and convalescent phases of COVID-19. The prospective study material was composed of cDNA or gDNA derived from T cells, B-cell-depleted T cells, or PBMCs. Deeply sampled blood TCRbeta repertoires from subjects exposed to, actively infected with, or recovered from COVID-19 were included in the dataset. A freely available public database, intended as a resource for researchers studying the immune response to SARS-CoV-2, is where the repertoires were released. The samples were drawn from the first 160 participants of the ongoing ImmuneRACE study and from 1,200 or so subjects provided by 6 global collaborators. Nearly every sample came with metadata listing a de-identified subject ID, COVID-19 status, age in years and sex. HLA class I and class II types, where available, came from metadata supplied by the sample provider rather than from assay-based typing.

Paper-wide results and their limitations: How much clinical and demographic metadata was included differed by source and by participant, and the metadata was provided uncurated.

TCRbeta CDR3 regions were amplified from genomic DNA by means of the immunoSEQ Assay, a bias-controlled multiplex PCR. The study's own analysis went as follows. Within the assay, amplification of reference gene primers was used to estimate how many nucleated cells each sample contained. To quantify the absolute abundance of each unique TCRbeta CDR3 rearrangement, sequence reads were collapsed and filtered. For each sample, productive Simpson clonality was calculated as the square root of Simpson's diversity index over productive rearrangements. The table comes from immuneACCESS by way of TCRdb, which keeps in-frame sequences with V and J called. Part of the clones is missing from these tables; in studies checked, under half for an unresolved V gene and the rest for unknown reasons. The V and J calls and clone size are taken from that table; D and trimming were inferred from the DNA. The sample contains about 140,000 clones, over 75% of them found a single time. In total, the top ten clones hold 1.7% of the sample.

Collaborating institutions collected whole blood in K2EDTA tubes following their own protocols. For TCRbeta analysis, collaborators shipped samples in one of three forms: frozen whole blood, isolated PBMCs, or DNA extracted from either of those sample types. Trimming takes 6 bases off V and 3 bases off J; junction bases not matched to a gene: 13. The germline V gene (reference sequence) yields MNHEY for CDR1 and SMNVEV for CDR2. The CDR3 starts with the cysteine, ends with the phenylalanine, and has 17 residues. The sequence is cut down to CDR3 DNA, 51 bases in frame from base 1. Sequences were obtained from peripheral blood. The clonotype comes from a woman aged 45-65 years with acute or convalescent COVID-19. The sequence links TRBV27 to TRBJ2-1; 8 central bases correspond to TRBD1. The CDR3: CASSLHFGTGNYNEQFF. The nucleotides are TGTGCCAGCAGCTTACACTTCGGGACAGGAAACTACAATGAGCAGTTCTTC.